The entry below gives a single T cell receptor (beta chain) sequence along with its context. This clone is large (0.1 to 1%) in its sample. Its cognate antigen has yet to be identified. Base qualities are missing; no much larger clone stands one base away. Deletion took 4 bases off V and 13 bases off J, with a span of 25 bases between the germline ends. Looking up the germline V gene yields CDR1 MRHNA and CDR2 SNTAGT. Reading from cysteine to phenylalanine, the CDR3 counts 16 amino acids. Of all the DNA, just the CDR3 is kept, 48 bases in frame from base 1. TCRbeta CDR3 regions were amplified from genomic DNA using the immunoSEQ Assay, a bias-controlled multiplex PCR. The paper's processing steps were these. Within the assay, amplification of reference gene primers was used to estimate how many nucleated cells each sample contained. To quantify the absolute abundance of each unique TCRbeta CDR3 rearrangement, sequence reads were collapsed and filtered. Productive Simpson clonality was computed per sample as the square root of Simpson's diversity index over productive rearrangements. Entries here come from immuneACCESS through TCRdb and include only in-frame sequences with V and J called. Some clones fail to appear in such tables; in the studies checked, an unresolved V gene covers under half of the shortfall, and the cause of the remainder is unknown. Clonal size and the V and J genes are those of that table, whereas D and trimming came from the DNA. For this sample the table gives approximately 210,000 clones, of which 84% were detected only once. The ten largest clonotypes hold approximately 8.1% of the sample.

This record belongs to a study of blood T cell repertoires in COVID-19 (dated by TCRdb to 2019 to 2021). Concerning the study at large: Samples covering the acute and convalescent phases of COVID-19 were provided by collaborators in the United States, Italy and Spain. The material from the prospective study consisted of cDNA or gDNA derived from T cells, B-cell-depleted T cells, or PBMCs. Subjects who had been exposed to COVID-19, were actively infected with it, or had recovered from it provided the deeply sampled blood TCRbeta repertoires that made up the dataset. A freely available public database, intended as a resource for researchers studying the immune response to SARS-CoV-2, is where the repertoires were released. Samples came from the ongoing ImmuneRACE study (first 160 participants) plus 1,254 subjects from 6 global collaborators. Nearly every sample came with metadata listing a de-identified subject ID, COVID-19 status, age in years and sex. Where HLA class I and class II types were available, the types were taken from metadata supplied by the sample provider, not from assay-based typing. Points the paper makes about the study in general: Clinical and demographic metadata were provided uncurated, with the amount varying by source and participant.

The collaborating institutions used their own protocols to collect whole blood in K2EDTA tubes. Collaborator samples were shipped for TCRbeta analysis as frozen whole blood, isolated PBMCs, or DNA extracted from either sample type. The chain is made from TRBV6-4 and TRBJ1-4, with a weak D call of TRBD1 (5 bases match). The sample taken for sequencing was peripheral blood. This sequence was found in a woman in her forties or fifties with active or convalescent COVID-19. CDR3 region: CASSVQGKATHHALFF. The DNA reads as follows: TGTGCCAGCAGTGTGCAGGGAAAGGCAACCCATCACGCACTGTTTTTT.